The sequence of this T cell receptor (beta chain) was determined in a study of shared clonotypes between healthy human individuals. Study-level background: CD4 naive and CD4 memory each took three plates per donor, while CD8 naive took two and CD8 memory one. Overall study results and limits: Donors were few, which limited the genetic and exposure-history diversity represented.

CDR1 and CDR2 from the germline V gene are GTSNPN and SVGIG (reference sequence). The CDR3 has 12 residues. The V end was cut by 2 bases, the J end by 10 bases, with 12 bases between. A note on this clone: Its specificity is unknown.

As processed by the authors: Without quality scores, immunoSEQ junctional reads could not be filtered like full-length reads. Produced via immunoSEQ multiplex PCR; TCRdb's table is partial and in-frame only. V and J calls and clone size follow that table, whereas D and trimming were derived from the DNA. This sample carries about 2.3 million clones, 85% to 95% of them seen once, and the ten largest clones take around 0.4%. The sample was naive CD4+ T cells from PBMCs. Indicated subset: CD45RA+ positively selected. V gene TRBV30 combines with J gene TRBJ2-1; D uncertain. The source of this sequence is a young man in good health. Some clones in this sample may be carry-over from other donors' samples. The CDR3 here is CAWSPARSEQFF. The CDR3 DNA follows: TGTGCCTGGAGTCCCGCTAGATCCGAGCAGTTCTTC.